This section outlines one T cell receptor (beta chain) sequence together with its context. The data were taken from a study of T cell clonotyping in hematopoietic cell transplantation. Produced via immunoSEQ multiplex PCR; TCRdb's table is partial and in-frame only. Here the sample spans 4,900 or so clones, around three quarters being singletons. The CDR3 extends over 14 amino acids. V lost 6 bases and J lost 2; bases outside the gene matches: 5. The V gene's germline CDR1 is MNHEY and CDR2 SVGAGI. The chain carries TRBV6-5 and TRBJ2-7, with 9 bases matching TRBD2. The specimen comprised peripheral blood mononuclear cells, sampled 100 days after allogeneic stem cell transplant. The TCR originated in a male patient aged 55 to 69 who had an allogeneic stem cell transplant, so T cells may come from the graft donor. Some clones in this sample may be carry-over from other donors' samples. This CDR3 is CASSPLAGPYEQYF. CDR3 bases: TGTGCCAGCAGCCCACTAGCGGGCCCCTACGAGCAGTACTTC.